Given below is one TCR beta chain in context. Antigen specificity is unknown. CD4+ cells were split into CD45RA+ naive and CD45RA-negative memory subsets. The entry originates in a study of shared clonotypes between healthy human individuals. Study context: CD4 naive cells filled three plates per donor, CD4 memory three, CD8 naive two and CD8 memory one.

V trimming: 0 bases; J trimming: 8 bases; junction bases outside the gene matches: 6. The CDR3 has 15 residues. CDR1 is SGHNT and CDR2 is YYREEE in the germline V gene (reference sequence). An approximately 180 ng quantity of DNA, 29,000 or so T cell genomes, went into the sorted-subset replicate PCRs. TCRdb's table, derived via immunoSEQ multiplex PCR, lists solely in-frame clones and lacks some. The sample lists about 2,500,000 clones; roughly nine tenths were seen once. Study-wide results and limits: The study found about 5% of naive CD4 clonotypes shared across a few donors.

This receptor was identified in a man aged 18 to 29 in good health. The chain joins TRBV5-4 to TRBJ2-1; TRBD1 aligns across 9 bases. The specimen sequenced was naive CD4+ T cells sorted from blood. Subset defined: CD45RA+ positively selected. The CDR3 DNA reads TGTGCCAGCAGCTTGGGGAACAGGGGGCAGGATGAGCAGTTCTTC. This sequence encodes CASSLGNRGQDEQFF.